This T cell receptor (beta chain) was recorded in a study of human T cells and chemical hapten exposure. Overall study findings and caveats: Significantly greater numbers of large CDR3 similarity clusters came from expanded TCRs than from controls. TCRs whose frequency exceeded 1 in 1000 remained the same following DPC sensitization. Donors, who had alopecia, may show an immune response that differs from healthy people's.

TCRdb reanalysed the RACE reads using MiXCR and keeps one entry per CDR3 protein. The sample lists 150,000 to 200,000 distinct CDR3 sequences; approximately 26% were seen once. About this clonotype: Antigen: not known.

The time point denotes: patch test 3, about 24 weeks after DPC sensitization. Stated treatment: therapeutic diphenylcyclopropenone sensitization with weekly scalp DPC. Blood, whole and unfractionated, served as the source for total RNA extraction. Germline V gene data show CDR1 as SGHAT and CDR2 as FQNNGV. The CDR3 has 15 amino acids. V dropped 1 base and J dropped 7 bases, with 14 bases sitting between them. This chain links TRBV11-2 with TRBJ2-1; D possibly corresponds to TRBD1 (5 bases). This sequence originates from a woman aged 40 to 49 with alopecia areata. Some clones in this sample may be carry-over from other donors' samples. The source was whole blood, collected in connection with sensitization to the hapten diphenylcyclopropenone (DPC). The CDR3 region is CASSLAGTYRNEQFF. The CDR3 bases are TGTGCCAGCAGCTTAGCTGGCACTTACAGGAATGAGCAGTTCTTC.